This TCR beta chain was found in a study of T-cell reconstitution after alpha-beta-depleted transplantation in children. Whole-study findings and limits: Counts and diversity of T cells one year after transplant came mostly from newly produced T cells. Alpha-beta T cells about two months after transplant reportedly derived from several hundred expanded graft clones. Some patients' high day-60 TCRbeta diversity was traced to surviving recipient T cells and thymic progenitors.

Preparation of the TCRbeta library used unique molecular identifiers. MiXCR was run by TCRdb on the PCR reads, yielding one entry per CDR3 protein. The sample lists about 190,000 distinct CDR3 sequences, 11% occurring once. This clonotype has a count of ten or more. The antigen remains unidentified. The sequence was collected from a boy aged 2-15 years with acute myeloid leukemia, due to receive a stem cell transplant. The sample in question was PBMCs, obtained before TCRalphabeta/CD19-depleted stem cell transplant.

Written as DNA, the CDR3 is TGTGCCAGCAGCCCTAGAACAGGGAGTAACACTGAAGCTTTCTTT. This sequence encodes CASSPRTGSNTEAFF. The rearrangement uses TRBV18 and TRBJ1-1, with D perhaps TRBD1 (6 bases). The CDR3 is 15 residues long. Germline CDR1 and CDR2: KGHSH and LQKENI. V was trimmed by 8 bases and J by 2 bases, leaving 18 bases between them.